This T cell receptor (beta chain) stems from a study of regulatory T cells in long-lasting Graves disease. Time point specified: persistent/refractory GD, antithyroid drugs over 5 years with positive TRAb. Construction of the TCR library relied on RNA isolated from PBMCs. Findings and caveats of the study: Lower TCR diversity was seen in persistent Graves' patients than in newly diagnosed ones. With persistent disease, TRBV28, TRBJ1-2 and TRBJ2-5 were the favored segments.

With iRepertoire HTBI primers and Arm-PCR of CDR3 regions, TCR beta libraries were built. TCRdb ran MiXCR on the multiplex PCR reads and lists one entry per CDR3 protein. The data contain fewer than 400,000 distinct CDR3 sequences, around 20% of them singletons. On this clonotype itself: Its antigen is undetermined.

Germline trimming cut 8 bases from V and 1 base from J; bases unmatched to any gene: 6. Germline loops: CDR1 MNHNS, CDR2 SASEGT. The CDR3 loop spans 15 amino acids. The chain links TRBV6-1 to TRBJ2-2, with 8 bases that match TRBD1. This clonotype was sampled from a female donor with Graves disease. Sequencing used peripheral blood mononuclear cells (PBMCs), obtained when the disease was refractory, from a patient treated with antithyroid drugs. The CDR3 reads CASEGTGQNTGELFF. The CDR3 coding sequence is TGTGCCAGCGAAGGGACAGGTCAGAACACCGGGGAGCTGTTTTTT.